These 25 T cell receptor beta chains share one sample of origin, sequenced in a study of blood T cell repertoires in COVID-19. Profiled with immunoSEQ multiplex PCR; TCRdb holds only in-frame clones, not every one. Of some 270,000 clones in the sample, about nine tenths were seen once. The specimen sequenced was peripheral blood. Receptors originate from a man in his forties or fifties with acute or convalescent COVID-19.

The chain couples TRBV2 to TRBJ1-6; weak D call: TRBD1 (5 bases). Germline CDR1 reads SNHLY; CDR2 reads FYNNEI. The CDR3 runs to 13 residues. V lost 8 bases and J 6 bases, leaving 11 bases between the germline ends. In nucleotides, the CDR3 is TGTGCCAGCGCGACAGAGACTAATTCACCCCTCCACTTT. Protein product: CASATETNSPLHF.

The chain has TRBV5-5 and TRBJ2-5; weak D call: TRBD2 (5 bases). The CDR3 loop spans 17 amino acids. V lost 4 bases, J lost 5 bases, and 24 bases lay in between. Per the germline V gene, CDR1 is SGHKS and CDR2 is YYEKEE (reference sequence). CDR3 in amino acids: CASSRGSGDLGGETQYF. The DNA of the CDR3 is TGTGCCAGCAGCCGGGGTTCGGGCGACTTGGGCGGGGAGACCCAGTACTTC.

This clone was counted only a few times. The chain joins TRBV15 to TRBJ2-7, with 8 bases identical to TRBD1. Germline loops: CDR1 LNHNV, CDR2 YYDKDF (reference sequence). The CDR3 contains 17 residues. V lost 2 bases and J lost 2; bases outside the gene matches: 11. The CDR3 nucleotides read TGTGCCACCAGCAGACGGCCTGGACAGGGACTTACCTACGAGCAGTACTTC. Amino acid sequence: CATSRRPGQGLTYEQYF. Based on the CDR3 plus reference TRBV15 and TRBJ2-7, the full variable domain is DAMVIQNPRYQVTQFGKPVTLSCSQTLNHNVMYWYQQKSSQAPKLLFHYYDKDFNNEADTPDNFQSRRPNTSFCFLDIRSPGLGDTAMYLCATSRRPGQGLTYEQYFGPGTRLTVT.

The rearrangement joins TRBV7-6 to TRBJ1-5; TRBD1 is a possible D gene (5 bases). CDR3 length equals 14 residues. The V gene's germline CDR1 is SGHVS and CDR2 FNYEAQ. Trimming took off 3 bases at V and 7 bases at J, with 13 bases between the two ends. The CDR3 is CASSFGQGYQPQHF. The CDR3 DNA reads TGTGCCAGCAGCTTTGGGCAGGGTTACCAGCCCCAGCATTTT. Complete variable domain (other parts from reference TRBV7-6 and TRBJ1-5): GAGVSQSPRYKVTKRGQDVALRCDPISGHVSLYWYRQALGQGPEFLTYFNYEAQQDKSGLPNDRFSAERPEGSISTLTIQRTEQRDSAMYRCASSFGQGYQPQHFGDGTRLSIL.

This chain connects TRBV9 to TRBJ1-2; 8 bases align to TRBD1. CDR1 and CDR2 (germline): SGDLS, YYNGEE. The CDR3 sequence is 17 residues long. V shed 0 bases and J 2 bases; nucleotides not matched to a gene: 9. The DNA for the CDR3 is TGTGCCAGCAGCGTAGCCTCTGGACAGGGTGTGAACTATGGCTACACCTTC. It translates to CASSVASGQGVNYGYTF. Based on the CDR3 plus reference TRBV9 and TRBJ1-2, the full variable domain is DSGVTQTPKHLITATGQRVTLRCSPRSGDLSVYWYQQSLDQGLQFLIQYYNGEERAKGNILERFSAQQFPDLHSELNLSSLELGDSALYFCASSVASGQGVNYGYTFGSGTRLTVV.

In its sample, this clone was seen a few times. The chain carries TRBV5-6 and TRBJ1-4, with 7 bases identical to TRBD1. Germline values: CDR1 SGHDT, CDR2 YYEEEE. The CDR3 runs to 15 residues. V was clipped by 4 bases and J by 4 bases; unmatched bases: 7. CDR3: CASSAVRQGNEKLFF. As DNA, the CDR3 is TGTGCCAGCAGCGCCGTACGACAGGGTAATGAAAAACTGTTTTTT.

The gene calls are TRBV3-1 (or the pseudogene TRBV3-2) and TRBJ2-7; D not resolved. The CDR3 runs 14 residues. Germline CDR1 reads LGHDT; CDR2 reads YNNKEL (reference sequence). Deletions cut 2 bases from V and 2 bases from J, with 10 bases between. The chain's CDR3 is CASSQIGRPYEQYF. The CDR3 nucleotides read TGTGCCAGCAGCCAAATTGGCAGGCCCTACGAGCAGTACTTC.

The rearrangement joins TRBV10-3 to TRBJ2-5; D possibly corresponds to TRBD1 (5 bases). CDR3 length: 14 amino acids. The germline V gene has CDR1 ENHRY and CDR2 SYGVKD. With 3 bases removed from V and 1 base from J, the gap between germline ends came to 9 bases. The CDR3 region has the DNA TGTGCCATCAGTGATTGGCAGGGCCAAGAGACCCAGTACTTC. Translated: CAISDWQGQETQYF.

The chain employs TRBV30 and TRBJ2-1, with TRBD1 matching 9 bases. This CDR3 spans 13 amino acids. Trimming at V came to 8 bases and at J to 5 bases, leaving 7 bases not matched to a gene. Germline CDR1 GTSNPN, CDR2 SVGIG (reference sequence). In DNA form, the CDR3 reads TGTGCCGGTCGACAGGGGGGGGACAATGAGCAGTTCTTC. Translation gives CAGRQGGDNEQFF.

The CDR3 DNA reads as TGTGCCAGCAGCTTAGCCCCCGGAGGGAACACTGAAGCTTTCTTT. Translation: CASSLAPGGNTEAFF. This chain connects TRBV11-2 to TRBJ1-1; D is ambiguous. The CDR3 loop spans 15 amino acids. The germline V and J ends were trimmed by 1 base and 1 base, with 10 bases remaining between them. Per the germline V gene, CDR1 is SGHAT and CDR2 is FQNNGV. The full variable domain, completed using reference TRBV11-2 and TRBJ1-1, is EAGVAQSPRYKIIEKRQSVAFWCNPISGHATLYWYQQILGQGPKLLIQFQNNGVVDDSQLPKDRFSAERLKGVDSTLKIQPAKLEDSAVYLCASSLAPGGNTEAFFGQGTRLTVV.

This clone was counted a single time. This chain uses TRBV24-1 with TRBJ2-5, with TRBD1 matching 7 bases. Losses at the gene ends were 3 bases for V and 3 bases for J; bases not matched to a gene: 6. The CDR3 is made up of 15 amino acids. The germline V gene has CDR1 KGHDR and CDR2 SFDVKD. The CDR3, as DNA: TGTGCCACCAGTGATCCCCGGGACAGCAAAGAGACCCAGTACTTC. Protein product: CATSDPRDSKETQYF.

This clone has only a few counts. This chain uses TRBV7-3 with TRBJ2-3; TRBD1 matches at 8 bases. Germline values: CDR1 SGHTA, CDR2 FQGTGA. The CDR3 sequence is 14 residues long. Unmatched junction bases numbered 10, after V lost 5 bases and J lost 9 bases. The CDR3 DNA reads TGTGCCAGCAGCCAGGACAGGGTTTCCCAAACGCAGTATTTT. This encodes CASSQDRVSQTQYF.

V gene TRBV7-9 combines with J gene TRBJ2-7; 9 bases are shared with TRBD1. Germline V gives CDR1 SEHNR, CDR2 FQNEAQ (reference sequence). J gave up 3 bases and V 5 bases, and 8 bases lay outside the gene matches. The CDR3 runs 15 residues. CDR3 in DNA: TGTGCCAGCAGCCCTGGGACAGGGAAGGTCTACGAGCAGTACTTC. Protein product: CASSPGTGKVYEQYF.

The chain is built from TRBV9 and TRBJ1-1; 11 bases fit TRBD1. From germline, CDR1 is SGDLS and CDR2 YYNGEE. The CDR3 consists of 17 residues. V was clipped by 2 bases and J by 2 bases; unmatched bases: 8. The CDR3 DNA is TGTGCCAGCAGCGTCGCCGGGACAGGGGGGTTTAACACTGAAGCTTTCTTT. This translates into CASSVAGTGGFNTEAFF.

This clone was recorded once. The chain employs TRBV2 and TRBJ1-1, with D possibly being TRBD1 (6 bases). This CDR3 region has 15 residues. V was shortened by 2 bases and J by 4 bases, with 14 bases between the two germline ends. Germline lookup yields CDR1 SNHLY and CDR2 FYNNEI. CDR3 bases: TGTGCCAGCAGTGAATGGGACCGGGACACCACTGAAGCTTTCTTT. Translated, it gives CASSEWDRDTTEAFF.

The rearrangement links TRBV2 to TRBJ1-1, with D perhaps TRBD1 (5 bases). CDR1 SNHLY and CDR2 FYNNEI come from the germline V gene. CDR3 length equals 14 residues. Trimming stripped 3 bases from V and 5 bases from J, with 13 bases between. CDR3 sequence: CASSDEVGGTEAFF. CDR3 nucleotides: TGTGCCAGCAGTGACGAGGTCGGGGGTACTGAAGCTTTCTTT.

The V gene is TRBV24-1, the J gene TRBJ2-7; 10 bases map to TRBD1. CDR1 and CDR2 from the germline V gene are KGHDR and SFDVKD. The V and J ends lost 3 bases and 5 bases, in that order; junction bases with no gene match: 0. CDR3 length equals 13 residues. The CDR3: CATSDGTGDEQYF. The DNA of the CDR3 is TGTGCCACCAGTGATGGGACAGGGGACGAGCAGTACTTC.

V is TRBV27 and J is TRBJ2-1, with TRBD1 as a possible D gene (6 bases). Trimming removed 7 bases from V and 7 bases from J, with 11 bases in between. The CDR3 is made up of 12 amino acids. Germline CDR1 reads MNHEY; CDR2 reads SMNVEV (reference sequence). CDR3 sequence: CASITDSNEQFF. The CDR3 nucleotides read TGTGCCAGCATCACGGACAGTAATGAGCAGTTCTTC.

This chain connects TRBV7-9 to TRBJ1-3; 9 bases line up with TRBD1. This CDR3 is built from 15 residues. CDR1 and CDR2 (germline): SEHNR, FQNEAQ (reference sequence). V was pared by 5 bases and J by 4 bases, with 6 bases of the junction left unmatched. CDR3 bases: TGTGCCAGCAGCCCGACAGGGGGTCTGGGAAACACCATATATTTT. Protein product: CASSPTGGLGNTIYF.

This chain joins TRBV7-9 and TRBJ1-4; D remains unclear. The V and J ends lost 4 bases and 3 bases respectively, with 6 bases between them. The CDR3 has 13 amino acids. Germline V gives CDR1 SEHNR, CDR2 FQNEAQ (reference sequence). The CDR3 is CASSSGPNEKLFF. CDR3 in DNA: TGTGCCAGCAGCTCAGGTCCTAATGAAAAACTGTTTTTT.

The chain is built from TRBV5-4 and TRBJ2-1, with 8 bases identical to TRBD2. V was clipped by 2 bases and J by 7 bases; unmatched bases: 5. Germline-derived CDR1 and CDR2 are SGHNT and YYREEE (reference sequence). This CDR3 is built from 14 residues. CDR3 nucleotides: TGTGCCAGCAGCTTCGGCGGGGGGAGAAATGAGCAGTTCTTC. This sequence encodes CASSFGGGRNEQFF.

DNA of the CDR3: TGTGCCAGCGGCCCTGGGCTCCAGGTGAGACACGAGCAGTACTTC. It codes for CASGPGLQVRHEQYF. The chain couples TRBV14 to TRBJ2-7; no definite D call. V lost 8 bases and J lost 5, with 22 bases in between. Germline V lookup: CDR1 SGHDN, CDR2 FVKESK. The CDR3 spans 15 residues.

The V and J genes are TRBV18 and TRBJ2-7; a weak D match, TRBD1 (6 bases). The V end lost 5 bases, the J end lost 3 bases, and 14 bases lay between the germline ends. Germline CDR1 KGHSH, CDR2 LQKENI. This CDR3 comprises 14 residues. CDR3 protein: CASSEPGQIYEQYF. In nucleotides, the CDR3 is TGTGCCAGCTCAGAACCGGGACAAATCTACGAGCAGTACTTC.

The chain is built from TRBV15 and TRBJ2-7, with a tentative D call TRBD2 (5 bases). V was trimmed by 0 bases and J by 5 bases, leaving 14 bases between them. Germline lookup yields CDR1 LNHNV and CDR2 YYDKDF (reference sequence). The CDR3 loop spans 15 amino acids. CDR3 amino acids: CATSRDRGSYHEQYF. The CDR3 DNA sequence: TGTGCCACCAGCAGAGATCGAGGGTCGTACCACGAGCAGTACTTC.

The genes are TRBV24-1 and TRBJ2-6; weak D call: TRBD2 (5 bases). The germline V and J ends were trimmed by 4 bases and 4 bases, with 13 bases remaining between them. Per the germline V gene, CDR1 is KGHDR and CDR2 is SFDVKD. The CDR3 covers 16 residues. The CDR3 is CATSDGRRTGANVLTF. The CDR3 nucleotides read TGTGCCACCAGTGACGGTCGGAGGACCGGGGCCAACGTCCTGACTTTC.